Listed below are T cell receptor beta chains from one sample, sequenced in a study of T cells in Graves' hyperthyroidism and ophthalmopathy. A single record per CDR3 protein comes from TCRdb applying MiXCR to the multiplex PCR reads. The sample gives some 620,000 distinct CDR3 sequences, about a sixth of which show up once; less than 4.5% is in the top ten. The sample consisted of blood. The source of these receptors is a young woman with Graves' hyperthyroidism. The CDR3 runs from the conserved cysteine through the conserved F or W. The order of the fields is J gene, D gene, V gene, clone size, CDR3 protein, CDR3 DNA. D genes are given only for firm matches. Size tells how often a clone was seen (once, few, many) or the class of an expanded clone, and some rows leave it out.

j_call: TRBJ2-5
d_call: TRBD2
v_call: TRBV20-1
clone_size: -
cdr3_aa: CSARGGEVETQYF
cdr3_nt: TGCAGTGCTAGGGGAGGGGAGGTGGAGACCCAGTACTTC

j_call: TRBJ2-1
d_call: -
v_call: TRBV7-7
clone_size: many
cdr3_aa: CASSLEVQDGEQFF
cdr3_nt: TGTGCTAGCAGCTTAGAGGTTCAGGACGGCGAGCAGTTCTTC

j_call: TRBJ2-2
d_call: -
v_call: TRBV12-3/TRBV12-4
clone_size: many
cdr3_aa: CASSPREGNTGELFF
cdr3_nt: TGTGCCAGCAGTCCGCGGGAAGGTAACACCGGGGAGCTGTTTTTT

j_call: TRBJ1-1
d_call: -
v_call: TRBV10-3
clone_size: -
cdr3_aa: CAITPRKTAMNTEAFF
cdr3_nt: TGTGCCATCACCCCTAGAAAGACAGCCATGAACACTGAAGCTTTCTTT

j_call: TRBJ2-3
d_call: TRBD2
v_call: TRBV7-3
clone_size: many
cdr3_aa: CASSSDYRTSGSSTDTQYF
cdr3_nt: TGTGCCAGCAGCTCGGACTACCGGACTAGCGGGTCTAGCACAGATACGCAGTATTTT

j_call: TRBJ1-1
d_call: -
v_call: TRBV15
clone_size: -
cdr3_aa: CATSTGIGEAFF
cdr3_nt: TGTGCCACCAGCACAGGTATCGGTGAAGCTTTCTTT

j_call: TRBJ1-4
d_call: -
v_call: TRBV14
clone_size: few
cdr3_aa: CASSQLGGEKLFF
cdr3_nt: TGTGCCAGCAGCCAGCTAGGAGGCGAAAAACTGTTTTTT

j_call: TRBJ2-3
d_call: -
v_call: TRBV29-1
clone_size: many
cdr3_aa: CSVDLDTDTQYF
cdr3_nt: TGCAGCGTTGATCTCGACACAGATACGCAGTATTTT

j_call: TRBJ2-1
d_call: -
v_call: TRBV12-3/TRBV12-4
clone_size: -
cdr3_aa: CASSLGPSVNEQFF
cdr3_nt: TGTGCCAGCAGTTTGGGACCGAGCGTAAATGAGCAGTTCTTC

j_call: TRBJ1-6
d_call: TRBD1
v_call: TRBV6-1
clone_size: few
cdr3_aa: CASFRGTEYNSPLHF
cdr3_nt: TGTGCCAGCTTCCGAGGGACAGAGTATAATTCACCCCTCCACTTT

j_call: TRBJ1-2
d_call: TRBD1
v_call: TRBV6-2/TRBV6-3
clone_size: -
cdr3_aa: CASSATPGQSRGYTF
cdr3_nt: TGTGCCAGCAGCGCCACCCCGGGACAGTCAAGGGGGTACACCTTC

j_call: TRBJ2-5
d_call: -
v_call: TRBV2
clone_size: many
cdr3_aa: CASSEEEETQYF
cdr3_nt: TGTGCCAGCAGTGAGGAGGAAGAGACCCAGTACTTC

j_call: TRBJ2-7
d_call: -
v_call: TRBV20-1
clone_size: few
cdr3_aa: CSARYFEGGMAGEQYF
cdr3_nt: TGCAGTGCTAGGTATTTCGAGGGAGGAATGGCTGGGGAGCAGTACTTC

j_call: TRBJ2-7
d_call: TRBD2
v_call: TRBV27
clone_size: many
cdr3_aa: CASSLSGRAGYEQYF
cdr3_nt: TGTGCCAGCAGTTTAAGTGGGAGGGCCGGGTACGAGCAGTACTTC

j_call: TRBJ2-1
d_call: -
v_call: TRBV28
clone_size: many
cdr3_aa: CASSFRGNYNEQFF
cdr3_nt: TGTGCCAGCAGTTTCCGTGGGAACTACAATGAGCAGTTCTTC

j_call: TRBJ1-6
d_call: -
v_call: TRBV7-2
clone_size: few
cdr3_aa: CASSLSGTSPLHF
cdr3_nt: TGTGCCAGCAGCTTATCGGGTACTTCACCCCTCCACTTT

j_call: TRBJ1-1
d_call: -
v_call: TRBV5-1
clone_size: many
cdr3_aa: CASSVRANTEAFF
cdr3_nt: TGCGCCAGCAGCGTCAGGGCGAACACTGAAGCTTTCTTT

j_call: TRBJ2-7
d_call: -
v_call: TRBV18
clone_size: many
cdr3_aa: CASSPPLARYEQYF
cdr3_nt: TGTGCCAGCTCACCACCCCTAGCCCGCTACGAGCAGTACTTC

j_call: TRBJ1-1
d_call: TRBD1
v_call: TRBV20-1
clone_size: many
cdr3_aa: CSARRTGGGVTEAFF
cdr3_nt: TGCAGTGCTAGAAGGACAGGGGGAGGTGTCACTGAAGCTTTCTTT

j_call: TRBJ2-2
d_call: TRBD2
v_call: TRBV7-2
clone_size: -
cdr3_aa: CASSLPGLVGGRTGELFF
cdr3_nt: TGTGCCAGCAGCCTGCCGGGACTAGTGGGAGGGCGGACCGGGGAGCTGTTTTTT

j_call: TRBJ2-5
d_call: -
v_call: TRBV6-2/TRBV6-3
clone_size: -
cdr3_aa: CASTNSVETQYF
cdr3_nt: TGTGCCAGCACCAACTCAGTGGAGACCCAGTACTTC

j_call: TRBJ2-5
d_call: -
v_call: TRBV3-1
clone_size: -
cdr3_aa: CASTPNHQGYQETQYF
cdr3_nt: TGTGCCAGCACCCCCAACCATCAGGGGTACCAAGAGACCCAGTACTTC

j_call: TRBJ1-6
d_call: TRBD1
v_call: TRBV5-1
clone_size: many
cdr3_aa: CASSLGTGGDSPLHF
cdr3_nt: TGCGCCAGCAGCTTGGGGACAGGGGGCGATTCACCCCTCCACTTT

j_call: TRBJ2-1
d_call: -
v_call: TRBV2
clone_size: -
cdr3_aa: CASSSMDGGQFF
cdr3_nt: TGTGCCAGCAGCTCAATGGACGGGGGGCAGTTCTTC

j_call: TRBJ1-5
d_call: -
v_call: TRBV28
clone_size: few
cdr3_aa: CASSQGGRWQPQHF
cdr3_nt: TGTGCCAGCAGCCAAGGGGGGAGATGGCAGCCCCAGCATTTT

j_call: TRBJ1-1
d_call: TRBD1
v_call: TRBV9
clone_size: -
cdr3_aa: CASSVADRVGDTEAFF
cdr3_nt: TGTGCCAGCAGCGTAGCGGACAGGGTAGGAGACACTGAAGCTTTCTTT

j_call: TRBJ1-1
d_call: -
v_call: TRBV29-1
clone_size: -
cdr3_aa: CSVENWGTEAFF
cdr3_nt: TGCAGCGTTGAAAATTGGGGAACTGAAGCTTTCTTT

j_call: TRBJ1-1
d_call: -
v_call: TRBV18
clone_size: many
cdr3_aa: CASSPSTRNTEAFF
cdr3_nt: TGTGCCAGCTCACCCTCGACGAGGAACACTGAAGCTTTCTTT

j_call: TRBJ1-1
d_call: -
v_call: TRBV7-2
clone_size: few
cdr3_aa: CASSQGRGGAGTEAFF
cdr3_nt: TGTGCCAGCAGCCAAGGTAGGGGAGGGGCAGGGACTGAAGCTTTCTTT

j_call: TRBJ2-5
d_call: -
v_call: TRBV11-2
clone_size: many
cdr3_aa: CASTRGGTQYF
cdr3_nt: TGTGCCAGCACCAGGGGGGGGACCCAGTACTTC

j_call: TRBJ2-7
d_call: -
v_call: TRBV20-1
clone_size: few
cdr3_aa: CSASAGQGTHEQYF
cdr3_nt: TGCAGTGCTAGTGCCGGGCAGGGTACCCACGAGCAGTACTTC

j_call: TRBJ2-5
d_call: -
v_call: TRBV24-1
clone_size: few
cdr3_aa: CATGTGNQETQYF
cdr3_nt: TGTGCCACCGGAACAGGGAACCAAGAGACCCAGTACTTC

j_call: TRBJ1-6
d_call: -
v_call: TRBV12-3/TRBV12-4
clone_size: few
cdr3_aa: CASSLGLHNSPLHF
cdr3_nt: TGTGCCAGCAGTTTGGGCCTCCATAATTCACCCCTCCACTTT

j_call: TRBJ2-1
d_call: TRBD2
v_call: TRBV3-1
clone_size: -
cdr3_aa: CASSQDELAVRYNEQFF
cdr3_nt: TGTGCCAGCAGCCAAGATGAACTAGCGGTCAGATACAATGAGCAGTTCTTC

j_call: TRBJ1-1
d_call: -
v_call: TRBV5-6
clone_size: -
cdr3_aa: CASSFPGRRTRGTEAFF
cdr3_nt: TGTGCCAGCAGCTTTCCAGGACGGCGGACTAGGGGGACTGAAGCTTTCTTT

j_call: TRBJ2-1
d_call: -
v_call: TRBV28
clone_size: many
cdr3_aa: CASKGSWGNEQFF
cdr3_nt: TGTGCCAGCAAAGGGAGTTGGGGCAATGAGCAGTTCTTC

j_call: TRBJ1-1
d_call: -
v_call: TRBV28
clone_size: many
cdr3_aa: CASSLATGDTEAFF
cdr3_nt: TGTGCCAGCAGTTTAGCTACGGGGGACACTGAAGCTTTCTTT

j_call: TRBJ2-4
d_call: -
v_call: TRBV20-1
clone_size: -
cdr3_aa: CSARDRPGRKVNIQYF
cdr3_nt: TGCAGTGCTAGAGATAGGCCAGGGCGAAAGGTGAACATTCAGTACTTC

j_call: TRBJ1-2
d_call: TRBD1
v_call: TRBV4-3
clone_size: many
cdr3_aa: CASSWKGAYGYTF
cdr3_nt: TGCGCCAGCAGCTGGAAGGGGGCCTATGGCTACACCTTC

j_call: TRBJ1-1
d_call: -
v_call: TRBV10-1
clone_size: -
cdr3_aa: CASRASWNTEAFF
cdr3_nt: TGCGCCAGCAGGGCCTCGTGGAACACTGAAGCTTTCTTT

j_call: TRBJ1-1
d_call: TRBD1
v_call: TRBV11-3
clone_size: many
cdr3_aa: CASSVGTGDKAFF
cdr3_nt: TGTGCCAGCAGTGTTGGGACAGGGGACAAAGCTTTCTTT

j_call: TRBJ1-6
d_call: -
v_call: TRBV20-1
clone_size: few
cdr3_aa: CSASRDRAGSPLHF
cdr3_nt: TGCAGTGCTAGTCGGGATCGAGCAGGTTCACCCCTCCACTTT

j_call: TRBJ1-4
d_call: -
v_call: TRBV20-1
clone_size: -
cdr3_aa: CSAPAGGGDKLFF
cdr3_nt: TGCAGTGCTCCAGCGGGAGGCGGGGACAAACTGTTTTTT

j_call: TRBJ1-2
d_call: TRBD1
v_call: TRBV5-1
clone_size: few
cdr3_aa: CASSGGTGAYGYTF
cdr3_nt: TGCGCCAGCAGCGGAGGGACAGGAGCCTATGGCTACACCTTC

j_call: TRBJ2-7
d_call: -
v_call: TRBV7-8
clone_size: few
cdr3_aa: CASSLVVPPDYEQYF
cdr3_nt: TGTGCCAGCAGCTTAGTGGTACCGCCCGACTACGAGCAGTACTTC